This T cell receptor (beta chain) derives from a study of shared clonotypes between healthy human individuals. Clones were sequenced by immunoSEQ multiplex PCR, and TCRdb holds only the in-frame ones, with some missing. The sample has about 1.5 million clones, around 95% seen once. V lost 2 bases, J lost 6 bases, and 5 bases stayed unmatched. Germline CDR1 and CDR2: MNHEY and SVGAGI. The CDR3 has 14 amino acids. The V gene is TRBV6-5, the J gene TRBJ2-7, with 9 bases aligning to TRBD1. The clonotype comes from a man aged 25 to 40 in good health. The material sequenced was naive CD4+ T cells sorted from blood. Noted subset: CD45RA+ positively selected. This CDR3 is CASSYGTGYGEQYF. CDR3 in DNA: TGTGCCAGCAGTTACGGGACAGGGTACGGCGAGCAGTACTTC.